This TCR beta chain was captured by sequencing in a study of siplizumab effects on memory and regulatory T cells. Points from the study as a whole: Major contributors to the alloresponse seemed to be naive T cells, which also appeared more diverse than memory cells. Few alloreactive clones mapped to unstimulated subsets.

Roughly 95,000 TCR templates per sample were assayed. Assay used: immunoSEQ multiplex PCR; TCRdb lists only in-frame clones, some missing. This sample has 70,000 or so clones, with 91% found just once. As for this clone: Its antigen is not identified.

This CDR3 has 15 amino acids. V lost 4 bases and J lost 4, with 11 bases in between. CDR1 is MGHRA, CDR2 YSYEKL, per germline. The genes are TRBV4-1 and TRBJ1-6; D is perhaps TRBD1 (6 bases). The sequenced sample consisted of CD8+ T cells sorted from blood. The receptor was derived from a human donor in good health. The CDR3 DNA sequence: TGCGCCAGCAGCCCCGGACAGAGGTATAATTCACCCCTCCACTTT. Protein product: CASSPGQRYNSPLHF.